These T cell receptor beta chains were read from a single sample in a study of vaccination effects on CD4 cells after COVID-19. Antigens of these TCRs are unknown. Assay: immunoSEQ multiplex PCR; the TCRdb copy retains only in-frame clones and omits some. In the table there are roughly 70,000 clones, roughly 73% of which are singletons. Sequenced material: CD4+ T cells from PBMCs cultured with HIV peptides, taken before COVID-19 vaccination. The receptors were sampled from a human donor who had a prior SARS-CoV-2 infection. The CDR3 runs from the conserved cysteine through the conserved F or W. Fields, in order: V gene, clone size, D gene, J gene, CDR3 protein, CDR3 DNA. D genes are given only for firm matches. For some rows the clone size is stated as once, few or many, or as a class when expanded; others skip it.

TRBV11-3,-,-,TRBJ2-1,CASGSSYNEQFF,TGTGCCAGCGGGAGCTCCTACAATGAGCAGTTCTTC
TRBV6-6,-,-,TRBJ1-5,CASSTHTDQPQHF,TGTGCCAGCAGTACCCACACAGATCAGCCCCAGCATTTT
TRBV9,-,TRBD2,TRBJ2-2,CASSGRWGGTGELFF,TGTGCCAGCAGCGGGCGGTGGGGGGGCACCGGGGAGCTGTTTTTT
TRBV7-8,-,TRBD1,TRBJ1-1,CASSLVGTVNTEAFF,TGTGCCAGCAGCTTAGTTGGGACAGTGAACACTGAAGCTTTCTTT
TRBV11-3,-,-,TRBJ1-1,CASSLDGPGLGFLMNTEAFF,TGTGCCAGCAGCTTAGATGGGCCTGGATTGGGGTTTTTAATGAACACTGAAGCTTTCTTT
TRBV5-6,few,TRBD1,TRBJ2-7,CASSLLGTGGTYEQYF,TGTGCCAGCAGCCTACTAGGTACAGGGGGCACCTACGAGCAGTACTTC
TRBV23-1,once,-,TRBJ2-1,CASIIREPRYNEQFF,TGCGCCAGCATTATACGGGAGCCACGATACAATGAGCAGTTCTTC
TRBV30,-,TRBD2,TRBJ2-1,CAWSGLAGTPGQFF,TGTGCCTGGAGTGGACTAGCGGGAACTCCTGGGCAGTTCTTC
TRBV7-8,-,TRBD2,TRBJ2-5,CASSHDPAGGGQETQYF,TGTGCCAGCAGCCACGATCCGGCGGGGGGGGGACAGGAGACCCAGTACTTC
TRBV27,-,TRBD1,TRBJ2-1,CASSLGQGWSLSSYNEQFF,TGTGCCAGCAGTCTGGGACAGGGGTGGAGCCTGAGCTCCTACAATGAGCAGTTCTTC
TRBV19,-,-,TRBJ2-7,CASIGTQAYEQYF,TGTGCCAGTATTGGGACCCAAGCCTACGAGCAGTACTTC
TRBV9,few,-,TRBJ2-3,CASSEWLDGTQYF,TGTGCCAGCAGCGAGTGGTTGGACGGCACGCAGTATTTT
TRBV7-9,-,-,TRBJ1-3,CASSLVVEMGGNTIYF,TGTGCCAGCAGCTTAGTTGTGGAGATGGGGGGAAACACCATATATTTT
TRBV9,-,TRBD1,TRBJ1-3,CASSVASGTGNSGNTIYF,TGTGCCAGCAGCGTAGCTTCCGGGACAGGTAACTCTGGAAACACCATATATTTT
TRBV6-2/TRBV6-3,few,-,TRBJ2-7,CASSYFVDRDYSYEQYF,TGTGCCAGCAGTTATTTTGTGGACAGGGACTATTCCTACGAGCAGTACTTC
TRBV5-1,-,TRBD2,TRBJ2-1,CASSLGIAGVLNEQFF,TGCGCCAGCAGCTTGGGTATAGCGGGGGTGCTCAATGAGCAGTTCTTC
TRBV28,-,TRBD1,TRBJ1-4,CASSLPGQFLNEKLFF,TGTGCCAGCAGTTTACCGGGACAGTTCCTTAATGAAAAACTGTTTTTT
TRBV2,-,TRBD1,TRBJ1-1,CASSDVGTVAFF,TGTGCCAGCAGTGACGTTGGGACAGTAGCTTTCTTT
TRBV3-1/TRBV3-2,-,-,TRBJ1-2,CASSRGGDGYTF,TGTGCCAGCAGCCGGGGGGGTGATGGCTACACCTTC
TRBV23-1,-,TRBD1,TRBJ1-6,CASSQLSPGTGYNSPLHF,TGCGCCAGCAGTCAATTGAGCCCAGGGACAGGGTATAATTCACCCCTCCACTTT
TRBV3-1/TRBV3-2,-,TRBD2,TRBJ2-1,CASSERKRGVDDEQFF,TGTGCCAGCAGCGAAAGAAAGCGGGGGGTAGATGATGAGCAGTTCTTC
TRBV9,once,TRBD2,TRBJ2-3,CASSSIAGSTDTQYF,TGTGCCAGCAGCTCAATAGCGGGGAGCACAGATACGCAGTATTTT
TRBV3-1/TRBV3-2,-,-,TRBJ1-5,CASSRGAQVNF,TGTGCCAGCAGCAGGGGGGCCCAGGTGAATTTT
TRBV7-6,-,TRBD2,TRBJ2-7,CASSPGTSGGYEQYF,TGTGCCAGCAGCCCCGGGACTAGCGGGGGTTACGAGCAGTACTTC
TRBV11-2,once,TRBD2,TRBJ2-3,CASSSGTSGLTDTQYF,TGTGCCAGCAGCTCCGGGACTAGCGGGCTCACAGATACGCAGTATTTT
TRBV10-3,-,-,TRBJ2-5,CAISGSPAEETQYF,TGTGCCATCAGTGGGTCTCCGGCGGAAGAGACCCAGTACTTC
TRBV10-3,-,-,TRBJ2-7,CAISESYGLYEQYF,TGTGCCATCAGTGAGTCTTATGGGCTCTACGAGCAGTACTTC
TRBV2,-,-,TRBJ2-5,CASKLARLETQYF,TGTGCCAGCAAGCTAGCGAGGCTAGAGACCCAGTACTTC
TRBV28,-,-,TRBJ2-3,CASSTQRADTQYF,TGTGCCAGTTCTACCCAGAGGGCAGATACGCAGTATTTT
TRBV23-1,-,-,TRBJ1-5,CASSLRATGNQPQHF,TGCGCCAGCAGTCTGAGGGCGACTGGCAATCAGCCCCAGCATTTT
TRBV18,-,-,TRBJ1-4,CASSPSTGVNPNEKLFF,TGTGCCAGCTCACCCTCGACTGGGGTAAATCCTAATGAAAAACTGTTTTTT
TRBV6-5,-,-,TRBJ2-2,CASSWTGGPGELFF,TGTGCCAGCAGTTGGACAGGAGGGCCCGGGGAGCTGTTTTTT
TRBV20-1,-,TRBD1,TRBJ1-1,CSASPRGSEAFF,TGCAGTGCTAGTCCCAGGGGGTCCGAAGCTTTCTTT
TRBV5-1,once,TRBD1,TRBJ1-1,CASRRQGLNTEAFF,TGCGCCAGCAGGAGACAGGGGCTGAACACTGAAGCTTTCTTT
TRBV19,-,-,TRBJ2-5,CASTAAVGGGTQYF,TGTGCCAGTACCGCCGCAGTGGGCGGTGGGACCCAGTACTTC
TRBV5-1,few,-,TRBJ2-1,CASSLEGGVEQFF,TGCGCCAGCAGCTTGGAAGGGGGAGTCGAGCAGTTCTTC
TRBV6-5,-,-,TRBJ1-5,CARSAGPDQPQHF,TGTGCCAGGTCCGCGGGCCCGGATCAGCCCCAGCATTTT
TRBV4-3,-,TRBD2,TRBJ2-1,CASSQESGSYNEQFF,TGCGCCAGCAGCCAGGAAAGCGGGAGCTACAATGAGCAGTTCTTC
TRBV7-3,-,-,TRBJ1-1,CASSRLGPNTEAFF,TGTGCCAGCAGCCGCTTAGGTCCGAACACTGAAGCTTTCTTT
TRBV15,-,-,TRBJ2-7,CATSRARESWEEQYF,TGTGCCACCAGCAGAGCCAGGGAATCTTGGGAAGAGCAGTACTTC
TRBV11-2,-,-,TRBJ2-5,CASSPSGASEETQYF,TGTGCCAGCAGCCCTTCGGGGGCTAGCGAAGAGACCCAGTACTTC
TRBV9,-,TRBD2,TRBJ2-5,CASSVGRISGGLQETQYF,TGTGCCAGCAGCGTAGGGCGTATTTCGGGGGGACTGCAAGAGACCCAGTACTTC
TRBV4-2,-,TRBD1,TRBJ1-2,CASSQDYPRGESNGYTF,TGTGCCAGCAGCCAAGATTACCCCAGGGGGGAGAGCAATGGCTACACCTTC
TRBV4-2,-,-,TRBJ2-3,CASSHAGTSTDTQYF,TGTGCCAGCAGCCATGCCGGGACTAGCACAGATACGCAGTATTTT
TRBV10-3,-,TRBD2,TRBJ2-7,CAIRKQLAGDSEQYF,TGTGCCATCAGAAAACAACTAGCGGGAGACAGCGAGCAGTACTTC
TRBV7-2,-,-,TRBJ2-3,CASSLAIRGDTQYF,TGTGCCAGCAGCTTAGCGATCCGAGGGGATACGCAGTATTTT
TRBV30,-,-,TRBJ1-5,CALGRGGRPQHF,TGTGCCTTGGGACGTGGAGGGAGGCCCCAGCATTTT
TRBV18,-,-,TRBJ2-2,CASSPNPGELFF,TGTGCCAGCTCACCGAACCCCGGGGAGCTGTTTTTT
TRBV5-1,-,-,TRBJ1-2,CASRDTNYGYTF,TGCGCCAGCAGGGACACCAACTATGGCTACACCTTC
TRBV7-3,few,TRBD1,TRBJ2-3,CASSTRQGDTDTQYF,TGTGCCAGCAGCACTCGACAGGGTGACACAGATACGCAGTATTTT
TRBV12-5,-,-,TRBJ2-6,CASGLPGRSSGANVLTF,TGTGCTAGTGGTTTACCGGGACGGAGCTCTGGGGCCAACGTCCTGACTTTC